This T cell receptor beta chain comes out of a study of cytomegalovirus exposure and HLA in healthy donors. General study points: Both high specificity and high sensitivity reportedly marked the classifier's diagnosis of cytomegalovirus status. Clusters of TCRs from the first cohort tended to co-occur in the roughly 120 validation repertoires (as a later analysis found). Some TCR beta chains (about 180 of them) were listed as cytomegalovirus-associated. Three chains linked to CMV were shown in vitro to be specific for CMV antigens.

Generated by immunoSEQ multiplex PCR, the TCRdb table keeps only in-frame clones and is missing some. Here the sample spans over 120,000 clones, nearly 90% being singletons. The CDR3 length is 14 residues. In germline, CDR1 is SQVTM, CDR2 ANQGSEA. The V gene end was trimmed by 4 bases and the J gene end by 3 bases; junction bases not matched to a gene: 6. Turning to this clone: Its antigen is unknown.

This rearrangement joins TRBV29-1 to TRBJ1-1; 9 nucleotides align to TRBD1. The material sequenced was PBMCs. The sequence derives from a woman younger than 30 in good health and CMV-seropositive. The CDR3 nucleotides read TGCAGCGTTGGCCGGGACAGGGTCTACACTGAAGCTTTCTTT. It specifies CSVGRDRVYTEAFF.